Listed here are 24 T cell receptor beta chains from one sample, sequenced in a study of T cells in Graves' hyperthyroidism and ophthalmopathy. Amplified TCR beta CDR3 regions came from RNA transcripts. Using the HTBI primer set, a first-round RT-PCR was run on the TCR CDR3. TCRdb re-called the multiplex PCR reads with MiXCR, one entry per CDR3 protein. This sample carries 350,000 or so distinct CDR3 sequences, over 15% of them seen once, and the ten largest clones take about 49%. The sequenced material came from blood. The receptors come from a woman aged 45 to 65 with Graves' hyperthyroidism.

The chain recombines TRBV7-2 with TRBJ2-7, with 7 bases lining up with TRBD1. CDR1 SGHTA and CDR2 FQGNSA come from the germline V gene. The CDR3 length is 15 residues. Trimming removed 5 bases from V and 0 bases from J; junction bases left unmatched: 7. The CDR3 sequence: CASSHIRDSSYEQYF. The CDR3, as DNA: TGTGCCAGCAGCCACATACGGGACAGCTCCTACGAGCAGTACTTC.

This clonotype was detected ten times or more. The chain is built from TRBV2 and TRBJ1-6; D gene uncertain. The germline gives CDR1 SNHLY, CDR2 FYNNEI. V was trimmed by 1 base and J by 2 bases, leaving 6 bases between them. The CDR3 loop spans 15 amino acids. For the CDR3, the DNA is TGTGCCAGCAGTGAAGACACGACCTATAATTCACCCCTCCACTTT. Translation gives CASSEDTTYNSPLHF.

This clonotype has only a few counts. The rearrangement links TRBV7-3 to TRBJ2-1; D unresolved. This CDR3 is built from 13 residues. In germline, CDR1 is SGHTA, CDR2 FQGTGA. Between the trimmed V and J ends, which lost 4 bases and 7 bases, there was a span of 11 bases. CDR3 region: CASSSRLENEQFF. The CDR3 region has the DNA TGTGCCAGCAGCTCTCGACTGGAAAATGAGCAGTTCTTC.

This clonotype has more than one count but fewer than ten. The chain recombines TRBV3-1 with TRBJ1-3; D might be TRBD1 (6 bases). The CDR3 is 13 amino acids. Trimming took 4 bases from V and 4 from J, leaving 8 bases between them. Germline CDR1 and CDR2: LGHDT and YNNKEL (reference sequence). CDR3 in amino acids: CASSPRGGNTIYF. In nucleotides, the CDR3 is TGTGCCAGCAGCCCCAGGGGAGGAAACACCATATATTTT.

This sequence joins TRBV5-4 and TRBJ1-1; the D gene is possibly TRBD1 (5 bases). Looked up from germline, CDR1 is SGHNT and CDR2 is YYREEE (reference sequence). Trimming left V 4 bases short and J 0 bases short, with 10 bases between. This CDR3 is 14 amino acids long. CDR3 nucleotides: TGTGCCAGCAGCAGGGGAAACATGAACACTGAAGCTTTCTTT. Protein sequence: CASSRGNMNTEAFF.

This clonotype has a handful of counts. The V and J genes are TRBV7-2 and TRBJ1-2, with D possibly matching TRBD1 (5 bases). The ends were cut back, 3 bases at V and 0 bases at J, with 17 bases in the middle. The CDR3 runs to 17 residues. The V gene's germline CDR1 is SGHTA and CDR2 FQGNSA. The CDR3 loop is CASSLNLGAVTNYGYTF. DNA for the CDR3: TGTGCCAGCAGCTTGAACCTCGGGGCAGTCACTAACTATGGCTACACCTTC.

The table lists this clonotype with a few counts. The V and J genes are TRBV7-8 and TRBJ1-1, with D hard to call. CDR3 size: 13 residues. V lost 5 bases, J lost 7 bases, and 14 bases lay in between. In germline, CDR1 is SGHVS, CDR2 FQNEAQ. CDR3 coding DNA: TGTGCCAGCAGCCCCCCCCCCTGGGATGAAGCTTTCTTT. This translates into CASSPPPWDEAFF. The full variable domain, with the rest looked up from reference TRBV7-8 and TRBJ1-1, is GAGVSQSPRYKVAKRGQDVALRCDPISGHVSLFWYQQALGQGPEFLTYFQNEAQLDKSGLPSDRFFAERPEGSVSTLKIQRTQQEDSAVYLCASSPPPWDEAFFGQGTRLTVV.

The chain recombines TRBV20-1 with TRBJ2-4; 9 bases align to TRBD1. Germline V CDR1 and CDR2: DFQATT, SNEGSKA (reference sequence). This CDR3 spans 12 amino acids. CDR3 loop: CRLWTGANIQYF. CDR3 sequence (DNA): TGCAGACTCTGGACAGGGGCGAACATTCAGTACTTC.

J is TRBJ1-1 and V is TRBV6-1; weak D call: TRBD1 (6 bases). The CDR3 contains 16 residues. The V gene's germline CDR1 is MNHNS and CDR2 SASEGT. V dropped 2 bases and J dropped 1 base, with 14 bases sitting between them. Here the CDR3 reads CASSENEGDGNTEAFF. The CDR3 DNA is TGTGCCAGCAGTGAAAATGAGGGGGATGGGAACACTGAAGCTTTCTTT.

In this sample, this clonotype turned up a few times. The genes are TRBV5-8 and TRBJ1-4; no reliable D call. V was cut by 4 bases and J by 6 bases, with 16 bases left in between. Germline V gives CDR1 SGHTS, CDR2 YDEGEE. The CDR3 sequence is 15 residues long. CDR3 amino acids: CASSPRRVRDEKLFF. The CDR3 DNA reads as TGTGCCAGCAGCCCGCGGAGGGTACGTGATGAAAAACTGTTTTTT.

The rearrangement links TRBV20-1 to TRBJ1-5; no clear D. V was trimmed by 5 bases and J by 0 bases, leaving 5 bases between them. The CDR3 runs to 12 residues. Germline V gene sequence: CDR1 DFQATT, CDR2 SNEGSKA (reference sequence). The CDR3 protein is CSAAYSNQPQHF. CDR3 bases: TGCAGTGCTGCTTATAGCAATCAGCCCCAGCATTTT.

This chain links TRBV20-1 with TRBJ2-7; 11 bases agree with TRBD1. With 5 bases clipped from V and 5 bases from J, the junction kept 8 bases outside the gene matches. From germline, CDR1 is DFQATT and CDR2 SNEGSKA (reference sequence). The length of the CDR3 is 14 residues. This CDR3 is CSAGQGAFLNEQYF. DNA for the CDR3: TGCAGTGCTGGACAGGGGGCCTTTTTGAACGAGCAGTACTTC.

The chain joins TRBV30 to TRBJ1-1; the D gene is possibly TRBD1 (5 bases). V lost 2 bases and J 0 bases, leaving 13 bases between the germline ends. There are 15 residues in the CDR3. Germline V gives CDR1 GTSNPN, CDR2 SVGIG (reference sequence). The CDR3 nucleotides are TGTGCCTGGAGTTATGGGGCGGTGATGAACACTGAAGCTTTCTTT. This sequence encodes CAWSYGAVMNTEAFF.

This rearrangement joins TRBV25-1 to TRBJ1-1; D not certain. CDR1 MGHDK and CDR2 SYGVNS come from the germline V gene. The CDR3 sequence is 13 residues long. Trimming took 6 bases from V and 5 from J, leaving 13 bases between them. CDR3 protein: CASSRPLGTEAFF. CDR3 nucleotide sequence: TGTGCCAGCAGCCGACCGCTAGGGACTGAAGCTTTCTTT.

This clonotype was counted many times. The chain employs TRBV30 and TRBJ2-7; no firm D call. The V gene's germline CDR1 is GTSNPN and CDR2 SVGIG (reference sequence). The CDR3 has 13 residues. The V end was cut by 0 bases, the J end by 2 bases, with 8 bases between. CDR3 loop: CAWSVGTAYEQYF. The DNA of the CDR3 is TGTGCCTGGAGTGTAGGAACAGCCTACGAGCAGTACTTC.

J is TRBJ2-7 and V is TRBV5-1; D may be TRBD2 (5 bases). Germline CDR1 SGHRS, CDR2 YFSETQ. V gave up 0 bases and J gave up 2 bases, with 12 bases separating them. This CDR3 has 15 amino acids. In DNA form, the CDR3 reads TGCGCCAGCAGCTTGGGCCCCGGGGAAGCCTACGAGCAGTACTTC. This gives the protein CASSLGPGEAYEQYF.

This clonotype was observed a few times. The chain combines TRBV11-2 with TRBJ2-5; 10 bases map to TRBD2. CDR3 length: 16 amino acids. CDR1 and CDR2 (germline): SGHAT, FQNNGV. V shed 0 bases, J shed 6 bases, and the junction held 7 bases outside the gene matches. CDR3 sequence: CASSLDSGSGRKTQYF. The CDR3 coding sequence is TGTGCCAGCAGCTTAGATTCGGGTAGCGGGAGGAAGACCCAGTACTTC.

V is TRBV2 and J is TRBJ2-2; D may be TRBD2 (5 bases). The germline V and J ends were trimmed by 6 bases and 6 bases, with 14 bases remaining between them. The CDR3 sequence is 14 residues long. Per the germline V gene, CDR1 is SNHLY and CDR2 is FYNNEI. CDR3 in amino acids: CASRPTLGSGELFF. The CDR3 DNA sequence: TGTGCCAGCAGACCCACACTAGGGTCCGGGGAGCTGTTTTTT. The full variable domain, its missing parts supplied by reference TRBV2 and TRBJ2-2, is EPEVTQTPSHQVTQMGQEVILRCVPISNHLYFYWYRQILGQKVEFLVSFYNNEISEKSEIFDDQFSVERPDGSNFTLKIRSTKLEDSAMYFCASRPTLGSGELFFGEGSRLTVL.

This clonotype was detected only a few times. The chain is built from TRBV4-1 and TRBJ1-1, with D uncertain. Germline V gives CDR1 MGHRA, CDR2 YSYEKL. The CDR3 sequence is 14 residues long. The V and J ends lost 0 bases and 1 base respectively, with 6 bases between them. CDR3 sequence reads: CASSQDAQNTEAFF. The CDR3, as DNA: TGCGCCAGCAGCCAAGATGCCCAGAACACTGAAGCTTTCTTT.

The sample holds many counts of this clonotype. This chain connects TRBV12-3 or TRBV12-4 to TRBJ2-7, with a possible D match to TRBD1 (6 bases). With 5 bases removed from V and 5 bases from J, the gap between germline ends came to 19 bases. The CDR3 runs 15 residues. CDR3 loop: CASSALTGLANEQYF. As DNA, the CDR3 is TGTGCCAGCAGTGCACTCACAGGGCTTGCCAACGAGCAGTACTTC.

This chain links TRBV19 with TRBJ2-1, with 7 bases that match TRBD2. Germline V gene lookup returns CDR1 LNHDA and CDR2 SQIVND (reference sequence). Losses at the gene ends were 2 bases for V and 6 bases for J; bases not matched to a gene: 7. The CDR3 totals 15 residues. Here the CDR3 reads CASSIIGGGTNEQFF. CDR3 DNA: TGTGCCAGTAGTATAATTGGCGGGGGTACCAATGAGCAGTTCTTC. Full variable domain (outside the CDR3, taken from reference TRBV19 and TRBJ2-1): DGGITQSPKYLFRKEGQNVTLSCEQNLNHDAMYWYRQDPGQGLRLIYYSQIVNDFQKGDIAEGYSVSREKKESFPLTVTSAQKNPTAFYLCASSIIGGGTNEQFFGPGTRLTVL.

This chain joins TRBV12-3 or TRBV12-4 and TRBJ2-5, with 8 bases that match TRBD2. The CDR3 loop spans 15 amino acids. With V trimmed by 6 bases and J by 2 bases, 8 bases remained unmatched. CDR3: CASRQNRGGQETQYF. Written as DNA, the CDR3 is TGTGCCAGCAGGCAAAACCGGGGGGGGCAAGAGACCCAGTACTTC.

Comment on this clonotype: A much larger clone differs from this one at a single base, so this may be a read error. The V gene is TRBV7-8, the J gene TRBJ2-5; no clear D gene. This CDR3 spans 11 amino acids. Germline V CDR1 and CDR2: SGHVS, FQNEAQ. The DNA for the CDR3 is TGTGCCGGCAGCCAGTCGGAGACCCAGTACTTC. Amino acid sequence: CAGSQSETQYF. The entire variable domain, with the rest obtained from reference TRBV7-8 and TRBJ2-5, is as follows: GAGVSQSPRYKVAKRGQDVALRCDPISGHVSLFWYQQALGQGPEFLTYFQNEAQLDKSGLPSDRFFAERPEGSVSTLKIQRTQQEDSAVYLCAGSQSETQYFGPGTRLLVL.

This clonotype came up a few times. The chain employs TRBV6-2 or TRBV6-3 and TRBJ2-5, with TRBD2 matching 12 bases. Germline CDR1 MNHEY, CDR2 SVGEGT. After removal of 6 bases from V and 5 bases from J, the junction contained 4 bases not matched to a gene. This CDR3 comprises 14 residues. CDR3 residues: CASRLAGGLETQYF. The CDR3, as DNA: TGTGCCAGCAGGCTAGCGGGGGGGTTGGAGACCCAGTACTTC.